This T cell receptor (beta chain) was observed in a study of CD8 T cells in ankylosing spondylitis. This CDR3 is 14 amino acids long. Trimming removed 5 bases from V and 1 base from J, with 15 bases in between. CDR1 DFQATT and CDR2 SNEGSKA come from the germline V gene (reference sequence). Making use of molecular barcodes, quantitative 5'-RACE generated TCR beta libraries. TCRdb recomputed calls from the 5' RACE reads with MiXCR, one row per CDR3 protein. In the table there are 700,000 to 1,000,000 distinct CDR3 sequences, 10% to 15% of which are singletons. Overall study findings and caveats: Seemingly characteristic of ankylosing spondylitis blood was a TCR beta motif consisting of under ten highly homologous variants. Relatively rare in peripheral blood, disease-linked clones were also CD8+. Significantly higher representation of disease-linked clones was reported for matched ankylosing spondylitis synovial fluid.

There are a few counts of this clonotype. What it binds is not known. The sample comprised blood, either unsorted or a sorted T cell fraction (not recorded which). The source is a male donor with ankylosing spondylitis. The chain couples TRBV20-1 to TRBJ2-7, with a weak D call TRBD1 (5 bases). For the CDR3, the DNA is TGCAGTGCTTATGACAGCCCCGCGTCCTACGAGCAGTACTTC. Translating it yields CSAYDSPASYEQYF.